This TCR beta chain was retrieved from a study of metastatic and nonmetastatic thyroid tumors. Turning to the study itself: The comparison covered peripheral blood and tumor or nodule tissue in malignant and benign thyroid patients.

Ten or more counts support this clone. The CDR3 has 14 amino acids. The germline CDR1 and CDR2 sequences are SGHAT and FQNNGV. With 0 bases removed from V and 8 bases from J, the gap between germline ends came to 11 bases. Ahead of thyroid surgery, no patient had received treatment of any kind. TCRdb reassembled clones from the PCR reads with MiXCR. The table shows tens of thousands of clones, with approximately 20% occurring only once. Sequences were obtained from tumor tissue. The TCR was taken from a female donor with papillary thyroid cancer or a benign thyroid nodule (not recorded which). Some clones in this sample may be carry-over from other donors' samples. The V and J genes are TRBV11-2 and TRBJ1-3, with D possibly being TRBD1 (5 bases). CDR3 region: CASSLDRTGDTIYF. CDR3 nucleotides: TGTGCCAGCAGCTTAGATCGCACGGGGGACACCATATATTTT.